These 31 T cell receptor beta chains originate from one sample sequenced in a study of blood T cell repertoires in COVID-19. Sequencing used immunoSEQ multiplex PCR; TCRdb keeps in-frame clones, though not all of them. The sample lists just over 250,000 clones, more than 85% occurring once. The sequencing input was peripheral blood. These TCRs come from a person aged 18 to 29 with COVID-19, enrolled during active disease.

This chain connects TRBV5-1 to TRBJ2-6; D perhaps matches TRBD1 (6 bases). Germline CDR1 is SGHRS and CDR2 is YFSETQ. CDR3 length equals 18 residues. Trimming took 1 base from V and 1 from J, leaving 15 bases between them. CDR3: CASSLRTVTVSGANVLTF. The CDR3 region has the DNA TGCGCCAGCAGCTTGCGGACAGTGACGGTATCTGGGGCCAACGTCCTGACTTTC. Supplemented by reference TRBV5-1 and TRBJ2-6, the full variable domain reads KAGVTQTPRYLIKTRGQQVTLSCSPISGHRSVSWYQQTPGQGLQFLFEYFSETQRNKGNFPGRFSGRQFSNSRSEMNVSTLELGDSALYLCASSLRTVTVSGANVLTFGAGSRLTVL.

The V and J genes are TRBV7-2 and TRBJ2-7; 8 positions agree with TRBD2. The V and J ends lost 3 bases and 0 bases, in that order; junction bases with no gene match: 10. The germline gives CDR1 SGHTA, CDR2 FQGNSA. The CDR3 consists of 17 residues. In nucleotides, the CDR3 is TGTGCCAGCAGCTTCACAGGGTTAGCGGGAAGCTCCTACGAGCAGTACTTC. The encoded protein is CASSFTGLAGSSYEQYF.

This chain joins TRBV7-9 and TRBJ2-3; 10 bases agree with TRBD2. Germline trimming cut 1 base from V and 5 bases from J; bases unmatched to any gene: 9. The CDR3 extends over 17 amino acids. Germline values: CDR1 SEHNR, CDR2 FQNEAQ (reference sequence). CDR3 in amino acids: CASSLVALAGARDTQYF. The CDR3 coding sequence is TGTGCCAGCAGCTTAGTTGCTCTAGCGGGAGCTAGAGATACGCAGTATTTT.

The chain joins TRBV9 to TRBJ2-5; 11 nucleotides line up with TRBD1. CDR3 length equals 15 residues. With V trimmed by 0 bases and J by 5 bases, 3 bases remained unmatched. Germline CDR1 reads SGDLS; CDR2 reads YYNGEE. CDR3 sequence reads: CASSVGTGGGETQYF. CDR3 DNA: TGTGCCAGCAGCGTAGGGACAGGGGGCGGTGAGACCCAGTACTTC.

This sequence joins TRBV19 and TRBJ2-7; D gene ambiguous. Trimming cost V 3 bases and J 0 bases, with 9 bases left between them. Germline loops: CDR1 LNHDA, CDR2 SQIVND (reference sequence). The CDR3 loop spans 14 amino acids. CDR3 in DNA: TGTGCCAGTAGTATTGGGCGAGCCTCCTACGAGCAGTACTTC. Translating it yields CASSIGRASYEQYF.

In this sample, this clone turned up a few times. CDR3 coding DNA: TGTGCCATCTCGTCGGATCTGGCGGAAGCCAAAAACATTCAGTACTTC. Amino acid sequence: CAISSDLAEAKNIQYF. V usage is TRBV10-3 and J usage is TRBJ2-4; unclear D gene. The CDR3 spans 16 residues. V lost 8 bases, J lost 0 bases, and 17 bases lay in between. Germline CDR1 reads ENHRY; CDR2 reads SYGVKD.

This clone was seen only a few times. This chain links TRBV2 with TRBJ1-5, with TRBD1 matching over 10 bases. This CDR3 is 17 amino acids long. With 7 bases clipped from V and 4 bases from J, the junction kept 13 bases outside the gene matches. The germline CDR1 and CDR2 sequences are SNHLY and FYNNEI. The CDR3 DNA is TGTGCCAGCACCGCAACCGGGACAGGGGTTCATAATCAGCCCCAGCATTTT. This translates into CASTATGTGVHNQPQHF.

The chain recombines TRBV19 with TRBJ1-1; perhaps TRBD1 as D (5 bases). The CDR3 spans 13 residues. Trimming cost V 6 bases and J 3 bases, with 11 bases left between them. CDR1 and CDR2 from the germline V gene are LNHDA and SQIVND (reference sequence). CDR3 sequence reads: CASSPGTDTEAFF. CDR3 DNA: TGTGCCAGTAGCCCTGGGACTGACACTGAAGCTTTCTTT. The full variable domain, rest sourced from reference TRBV19 and TRBJ1-1, is DGGITQSPKYLFRKEGQNVTLSCEQNLNHDAMYWYRQDPGQGLRLIYYSQIVNDFQKGDIAEGYSVSREKKESFPLTVTSAQKNPTAFYLCASSPGTDTEAFFGQGTRLTVV.

A single count supports this clone. As DNA, the CDR3 is TGTGCCAGCAGTTACAGTCCAGGGTCGAGGGAGACCCAGTACTTC. This gives the protein CASSYSPGSRETQYF. The chain links TRBV6-5 to TRBJ2-5, with a weak D call TRBD1 (5 bases). CDR3 size: 15 residues. Germline values: CDR1 MNHEY, CDR2 SVGAGI. V was shortened by 2 bases and J by 5 bases, with 15 bases between the two germline ends.

The rearrangement joins TRBV6-9 to TRBJ1-1; maybe TRBD1 (6 bases). V was clipped by 4 bases and J by 3 bases, with 15 bases between them. There are 15 residues in the CDR3. Germline assignment: CDR1 MNHGY and CDR2 SVAAGI. In DNA, the CDR3 is TGTGCCAGCAGTTCCAGTACAGGGAACCACACTGAAGCTTTCTTT. Amino acid sequence: CASSSSTGNHTEAFF.

The chain employs TRBV7-3 and TRBJ1-1, with a tentative D call TRBD1 (5 bases). Germline V CDR1 and CDR2: SGHTA, FQGTGA. V lost 0 bases, J lost 0 bases, and 8 bases lay in between. This CDR3 is built from 15 residues. The CDR3 sequence: CASSLTPGLNTEAFF. As DNA, the CDR3 is TGTGCCAGCAGCTTAACTCCAGGGTTGAACACTGAAGCTTTCTTT.

The chain combines TRBV4-1 with TRBJ2-2, with 7 bases aligning to TRBD2. Germline V gene lookup returns CDR1 MGHRA and CDR2 YSYEKL. V shed 1 base and J 1 base; nucleotides not matched to a gene: 3. The length of the CDR3 is 16 residues. CDR3 nucleotides: TGCGCCAGCAGCCAAGTTTCGGGAGGGAACACCGGGGAGCTGTTTTTT. This gives the protein CASSQVSGGNTGELFF.

The chain carries TRBV6-8 and TRBJ2-7, with TRBD1 matching over 7 bases. CDR1 MNHGY and CDR2 SAAAGT come from the germline V gene. CDR3 length: 14 amino acids. The V gene end was trimmed by 10 bases and the J gene end by 3 bases; junction bases not matched to a gene: 12. The CDR3 DNA follows: TGTGCCATCTCTTATACGACAGGGTTCTACGAGCAGTACTTC. It yields the protein CAISYTTGFYEQYF.

V is TRBV18 and J is TRBJ2-7, with a weak D call TRBD2 (6 bases). The V end lost 2 bases, the J end lost 6 bases, and 17 bases lay between the germline ends. The CDR3 has 15 amino acids. In germline, CDR1 is KGHSH, CDR2 LQKENI. The CDR3 bases are TGTGCCAGCTCACCAGTAGGAGGGAGGAGTGTCGAGCAGTACTTC. Amino acid sequence: CASSPVGGRSVEQYF.

The chain is built from TRBV18 and TRBJ2-3, with 9 bases lining up with TRBD1. V lost 2 bases to trimming and J lost 4 bases; unmatched junction nucleotides: 4. The CDR3 is 15 amino acids. CDR1 and CDR2 (germline): KGHSH, LQKENI. CDR3 DNA sequence: TGTGCCAGCTCACCAACAGGGGGCACCTCAGATACGCAGTATTTT. This codes for CASSPTGGTSDTQYF.

This chain connects TRBV25-1 to TRBJ2-2; D is unclear. Germline V CDR1 and CDR2: MGHDK, SYGVNS. This CDR3 contains 14 residues. V dropped 5 bases and J dropped 7 bases, with 14 bases sitting between them. CDR3 protein: CASSTTESHGELFF. CDR3 in DNA: TGTGCCAGCAGTACCACAGAAAGCCACGGGGAGCTGTTTTTT. Together with reference TRBV25-1 and TRBJ2-2, the CDR3 gives the full variable domain: EADIYQTPRYLVIGTGKKITLECSQTMGHDKMYWYQQDPGMELHLIHYSYGVNSTEKGDLSSESTVSRIRTEHFPLTLESARPSHTSQYLCASSTTESHGELFFGEGSRLTVL.

The chain employs TRBV6-2 or TRBV6-3 and TRBJ1-5; D gene unclear. There are 15 residues in the CDR3. The germline CDR1 and CDR2 sequences are MNHEY and SVGEGT. Trimming removed 2 bases at V and 4 bases at J, with 12 bases between. The CDR3 nucleotides read TGTGCCAGCAGTTACCGTTGGGCGTGGAATCAGCCCCAGCATTTT. It yields the protein CASSYRWAWNQPQHF.

The chain couples TRBV24-1 to TRBJ2-5; TRBD1 aligns across 8 bases. V trimming: 9 bases; J trimming: 2 bases; junction bases outside the gene matches: 4. Per germline, CDR1 KGHDR and CDR2 SFDVKD. There are 13 residues in the CDR3. The CDR3 DNA reads as TGTGCCACCGGCAACAGGGGGCAAGAGACCCAGTACTTC. Amino acids: CATGNRGQETQYF.

The chain recombines TRBV13 with TRBJ1-1, with a possible D match to TRBD1 (6 bases). CDR3 length equals 13 residues. The V and J ends lost 2 bases and 4 bases respectively, with 8 bases between them. Looked up from germline, CDR1 is PRHDT and CDR2 is FYEKMQ (reference sequence). Here the CDR3 reads CASSLNRVTEAFF. CDR3 DNA sequence: TGTGCCAGCAGCTTAAACAGGGTCACTGAAGCTTTCTTT.

V is TRBV19 and J is TRBJ2-6, with TRBD1 identical over 7 bases. V gave up 1 base and J gave up 0 bases; unmatched junction bases: 3. There are 17 residues in the CDR3. Germline loops: CDR1 LNHDA, CDR2 SQIVND (reference sequence). CDR3: CASSIGGQISGANVLTF. In nucleotides, the CDR3 is TGTGCCAGTAGTATAGGGGGACAGATCTCTGGGGCCAACGTCCTGACTTTC.

The J gene is TRBJ2-3, the V gene TRBV5-1, with a weak D call TRBD2 (6 bases). CDR1 SGHRS and CDR2 YFSETQ come from the germline V gene. Trimming removed 0 bases at V and 5 bases at J, with 10 bases between. The CDR3 is 14 amino acids. The CDR3 loop reads CASSLGQGGDTQYF. DNA for the CDR3: TGCGCCAGCAGCTTGGGGCAGGGAGGAGATACGCAGTATTTT.

J is TRBJ2-1 and V is TRBV4-1; perhaps TRBD1 as D (6 bases). CDR3 length: 14 residues. Trimming removed 2 bases at V and 7 bases at J, with 12 bases between. Germline lookup yields CDR1 MGHRA and CDR2 YSYEKL. This chain's CDR3 is CASSQPGQLNEQFF. CDR3 in DNA: TGCGCCAGCAGCCAACCCGGACAGTTAAATGAGCAGTTCTTC.

The chain uses TRBV12-3 or TRBV12-4 and TRBJ2-3; D gene unclear. This CDR3 is 11 amino acids long. V lost 8 bases and J lost 5, with 8 bases in between. The CDR3 region has the DNA TGTGCCAGCGGGCCGAGAGATACGCAGTATTTT. Translation: CASGPRDTQYF.

This chain joins TRBV20-1 and TRBJ1-2; no firm D call. Germline CDR1 and CDR2: DFQATT and SNEGSKA (reference sequence). The CDR3 loop spans 10 amino acids. Trimming left V 5 bases short and J 6 bases short, with 7 bases between. CDR3 bases: TGCAGTGCTTCTCCCGATGGCTACACCTTC. Its translation is CSASPDGYTF.

This clone was seen only once. The gene calls are TRBV30 and TRBJ2-5; D is possibly TRBD1 (6 bases). CDR3 size: 14 residues. The V end lost 5 bases, the J end lost 5 bases, and 18 bases lay between the germline ends. Per the germline V gene, CDR1 is GTSNPN and CDR2 is SVGIG (reference sequence). The CDR3 loop reads CAWGTGGKEETQYF. CDR3 bases: TGTGCCTGGGGTACTGGGGGCAAAGAGGAGACCCAGTACTTC.

The DNA of the CDR3 is TGTGCCAGCAGTCCCTGGGGCGGGGATGAAAAACTGTTTTTT. Translation gives CASSPWGGDEKLFF. V usage is TRBV28 and J usage is TRBJ1-4; D perhaps matches TRBD1 (5 bases). Per the germline V gene, CDR1 is MDHEN and CDR2 is SYDVKM. V was trimmed by 5 bases and J by 6 bases, leaving 13 bases between them. The CDR3 covers 14 residues.

This chain joins TRBV24-1 and TRBJ2-2, with 7 nucleotides matching TRBD2. This CDR3 spans 16 amino acids. Trimming took 5 bases from V and 0 from J; bases not matched to a gene: 5. CDR1 and CDR2 from the germline V gene are KGHDR and SFDVKD. The CDR3 DNA reads as TGTGCCACCAGTGCGGGAGCGGGGACGAACACCGGGGAGCTGTTTTTT. Amino acids: CATSAGAGTNTGELFF.

This sequence joins TRBV27 and TRBJ1-2; 7 bases fit TRBD1. This CDR3 is built from 13 residues. Germline CDR1 reads MNHEY; CDR2 reads SMNVEV (reference sequence). With V trimmed by 5 bases and J by 4 bases, 4 bases remained unmatched. The CDR3 is CASSLSGGYGYTF. In DNA form, the CDR3 reads TGTGCCAGCAGTCTCTCAGGGGGCTATGGCTACACCTTC.

The chain recombines TRBV28 with TRBJ2-7; no definite D call. This CDR3 comprises 14 residues. Germline CDR1 and CDR2: MDHEN and SYDVKM. Trimming stripped 6 bases from V and 1 base from J, with 13 bases between. Written as DNA, the CDR3 is TGTGCCAGCAGCCAAATCAGCGTATCCTACGAGCAGTACTTC. This translates into CASSQISVSYEQYF.

The chain employs TRBV2 and TRBJ2-4; a possible D gene is TRBD2 (5 bases). Germline V gene lookup returns CDR1 SNHLY and CDR2 FYNNEI. The CDR3 loop spans 15 amino acids. V was cut by 4 bases and J by 0 bases, with 10 bases left in between. This CDR3 is CASSVEAGAKNIQYF. The CDR3 nucleotides are TGTGCCAGCAGTGTCGAGGCGGGAGCCAAAAACATTCAGTACTTC.

The chain uses TRBV5-1 and TRBJ2-3, with TRBD2 matching over 11 bases. With V trimmed by 0 bases and J by 3 bases, 0 bases remained unmatched. The CDR3 covers 15 residues. CDR1 SGHRS and CDR2 YFSETQ come from the germline V gene. The CDR3 here is CASSLGLAGTDTQYF. The CDR3, as DNA: TGCGCCAGCAGCTTGGGACTAGCGGGAACAGATACGCAGTATTTT.